Listed below are T cell receptor beta chains from one sample, sequenced in a study of CDR3 diversity in severe acne. TCRdb redid the calling of the PCR reads with MiXCR, one entry per CDR3 protein. Among some 90,000 distinct CDR3 sequences listed, 48% were seen once. Sequenced input: blood. These receptors originate from a male donor in good health, serving as a control. Each CDR3 is given with its conserved first and last residue. Each record gives: J gene, V gene, CDR3 protein.

TRBJ1-2 | TRBV6-1 | CASSVGQGGYGYTF
TRBJ1-2 | TRBV6-6 | CASSYSSEGIVYGYTF
TRBJ2-7 | TRBV15 | CATSSGPIYEQYF
TRBJ1-3 | TRBV9 | CASSSPGGGNTIYF
TRBJ2-5 | TRBV2 | CASTREVNQPQYF
TRBJ2-5 | TRBV3-1 | CASSQGGRQETQYF
TRBJ2-5 | TRBV20-1 | CSAPTSGRKETQYF
TRBJ1-5 | TRBV2 | CASSSNGGQPQHF
TRBJ2-1 | TRBV20-1 | CSARGLAGAYNEQFF
TRBJ1-4 | TRBV15 | CATSRDRVAEKLFF